Listed here are 14 T cell receptor beta chains from one sample, sequenced in a study of shared clonotypes between healthy human individuals. Using immunoSEQ multiplex PCR, the repertoire was profiled, and TCRdb retains in-frame clones only, with some absent. The repertoire holds 490,000 or so clones, with approximately 79% as singletons. The sequenced sample consisted of PBMCs. The receptors were sampled from a woman between 35 and 50 years old in good health. Some clones in this sample may be carry-over from other donors' samples.

The chain carries TRBV7-2 and TRBJ1-4; a weak D match, TRBD1 (6 bases). Trimming took 5 bases from V and 7 from J, leaving 11 bases between them. Looked up from germline, CDR1 is SGHTA and CDR2 is FQGNSA. This CDR3 spans 13 amino acids. DNA for the CDR3: TGTGCCAGCAGCCGGGGGCCCCCTGAAAAACTGTTTTTT. It yields the protein CASSRGPPEKLFF.

The chain employs TRBV7-6 and TRBJ2-3, with a possible D match to TRBD2 (5 bases). CDR3 length: 14 amino acids. Trimming pared 5 bases from V and 4 bases from J, leaving 13 bases between. Germline loops: CDR1 SGHVS, CDR2 FNYEAQ. CDR3 amino acids: CASSPRGAADTQYF. CDR3 nucleotides: TGTGCCAGCAGCCCCCGGGGAGCGGCAGATACGCAGTATTTT.

This clone has more than one count but fewer than ten. This sequence joins TRBV18 and TRBJ2-2; maybe TRBD2 (6 bases). Germline V lookup: CDR1 KGHSH, CDR2 LQKENI. The V end lost 2 bases, the J end lost 5 bases, and 12 bases lay between the germline ends. This CDR3 is 15 amino acids long. The CDR3 loop is CASSPASDRTGELFF. The CDR3 DNA follows: TGTGCCAGCTCACCAGCTAGCGACAGAACCGGGGAGCTGTTTTTT.

V is TRBV5-1 and J is TRBJ2-7, with 10 bases that match TRBD1. V shed 5 bases, J shed 6 bases, and the junction held 5 bases outside the gene matches. CDR1 is SGHRS and CDR2 is YFSETQ in the germline V gene. The CDR3 contains 13 residues. The CDR3 DNA reads TGCGCCAGCAGAGGGACAGGGGTCTTCGAGCAGTACTTC. Protein sequence: CASRGTGVFEQYF.

This clone has more than one count but fewer than ten. Other nucleotide sequences in the sample specify the same CDR3. The J gene is TRBJ2-2, the V gene TRBV9, with D perhaps matching TRBD2 (6 bases). Germline V lookup: CDR1 SGDLS, CDR2 YYNGEE. Between the trimmed V and J ends, which lost 0 bases and 5 bases, there was a span of 8 bases. The CDR3 is 14 residues long. CDR3 coding DNA: TGTGCCAGCAGCGTAGAGGGGACTACCGGGGAGCTGTTTTTT. Translation gives CASSVEGTTGELFF.

This rearrangement joins TRBV7-2 to TRBJ2-1, with a possible D match to TRBD2 (5 bases). Germline CDR1 and CDR2: SGHTA and FQGNSA. The CDR3 covers 16 residues. The V gene lost 6 bases and the J gene lost 1 base, with 16 bases spanning the gap. The CDR3 sequence is CASSYPHGGSYNEQFF. DNA for the CDR3: TGTGCCAGCAGTTACCCTCACGGAGGTTCCTACAATGAGCAGTTCTTC.

The chain carries TRBV6-6 and TRBJ2-1, with a tentative D call TRBD1 (5 bases). The CDR3 consists of 15 residues. Germline CDR1 MNHNY, CDR2 SVGAGI (reference sequence). Trimming cost V 6 bases and J 4 bases, with 16 bases left between them. CDR3 DNA sequence: TGTGCCAGCAGACTAACCGGACAAACGTACAATGAGCAGTTCTTC. Its protein product is CASRLTGQTYNEQFF.

A few counts support this clone. The rearrangement joins TRBV19 to TRBJ2-1; 10 bases align to TRBD2. V shed 10 bases and J 9 bases; nucleotides not matched to a gene: 12. CDR1 LNHDA and CDR2 SQIVND come from the germline V gene (reference sequence). CDR3 size: 14 residues. In DNA form, the CDR3 reads TGTGCCACCAAGGCGGCTAGCGGGAGTTCTGAGCAGTTCTTC. Residues: CATKAASGSSEQFF.

The V and J genes are TRBV5-1 and TRBJ2-3; the match to TRBD1 covers 7 bases. With V trimmed by 2 bases and J by 4 bases, 4 bases remained unmatched. The CDR3 loop spans 14 amino acids. The germline V gene has CDR1 SGHRS and CDR2 YFSETQ. The CDR3 here is CASSFRQGPDTQYF. As DNA, the CDR3 is TGCGCCAGCAGCTTCAGACAGGGTCCAGATACGCAGTATTTT.

The chain employs TRBV9 and TRBJ2-1; 9 bases fit TRBD2. Germline trimming cut 4 bases from V and 9 bases from J; bases unmatched to any gene: 14. The germline V gene has CDR1 SGDLS and CDR2 YYNGEE. The CDR3 length is 16 residues. The CDR3 bases are TGTGCCAGCAGCTTAATGGGGGTAGCGGGAGACATTGAGCAGTTCTTC. Translating gives CASSLMGVAGDIEQFF.

The V gene is TRBV5-1, the J gene TRBJ1-4; 10 bases agree with TRBD1. Germline CDR1 SGHRS, CDR2 YFSETQ. The CDR3 covers 14 residues. V trimming: 4 bases; J trimming: 8 bases; junction bases outside the gene matches: 5. CDR3 bases: TGCGCCAGCAGCCAGGACAGGGGGTTCGAAAAACTGTTTTTT. It specifies CASSQDRGFEKLFF.

Only one count was recorded for this clone. V gene TRBV5-1 combines with J gene TRBJ2-7; 12 bases agree with TRBD1. Germline V gene sequence: CDR1 SGHRS, CDR2 YFSETQ. The CDR3 consists of 16 residues. The ends lost 3 bases at V and 6 bases at J; junction bases unmatched: 10. In DNA form, the CDR3 reads TGCGCCAGCAGCTCGAACCCCGGGACAGGGGGCGGCGAGCAGTACTTC. This gives the protein CASSSNPGTGGGEQYF.

The chain employs TRBV25-1 and TRBJ1-1; D may be TRBD1 (6 bases). The CDR3 extends over 12 amino acids. V gave up 6 bases and J gave up 1 base, with 6 bases separating them. Germline V gives CDR1 MGHDK, CDR2 SYGVNS. DNA of the CDR3: TGTGCCAGCAGCAGGGGGAACACTGAAGCTTTCTTT. Amino acids: CASSRGNTEAFF.

The chain links TRBV5-1 to TRBJ2-2; maybe TRBD2 (5 bases). The V and J ends lost 4 bases and 1 base respectively, with 11 bases between them. The germline V gene has CDR1 SGHRS and CDR2 YFSETQ. The CDR3 has 15 residues. In DNA form, the CDR3 reads TGCGCCAGCAGCCCCGGACTTTTGAACACCGGGGAGCTGTTTTTT. This codes for CASSPGLLNTGELFF.